The T cell receptor beta chain described here comes from a study of blood T cell repertoires in COVID-19. The ends were cut back, 2 bases at V and 0 bases at J, with 4 bases in the middle. The CDR3 loop spans 13 amino acids. CDR1 SGHRS and CDR2 YFSETQ come from the germline V gene. The method was immunoSEQ multiplex PCR; TCRdb's version includes in-frame clones alone and lacks a portion of them. The sample holds more than 95,000 clones; approximately 90% are singletons and the top ten take 15% to 20%. The chain employs TRBV5-1 and TRBJ2-3; no firm D call. Sequences were obtained from peripheral blood. The TCR originated in a woman older than 75 in a cohort sampled during active COVID-19. CDR3 in amino acids: CASSLLSTDTQYF. The CDR3 nucleotides read TGCGCCAGCAGCTTACTAAGCACAGATACGCAGTATTTT.